This entry concerns a single T cell receptor beta chain. Per the study methods: Amplifying reference gene primers gave estimates of nucleated cell counts. Sequencing used immunoSEQ multiplex PCR; TCRdb keeps in-frame clones, though not all of them. That table supplies the V and J calls and clone size; D and trimming were determined from the DNA. This table holds 130,000 or so clones, around 79% found once. During active infection, Seattle patients enrolled and were then monitored through disease. The data were taken from a study of blood T cell repertoires in COVID-19. CDR1 and CDR2 from the germline V gene are MNHEY and SVGAGI. Trimming left V 7 bases short and J 7 bases short, with 13 bases between. CDR3 size: 13 residues.

The TCR originated in a woman in her 70s with COVID-19, enrolled during active disease. The sequencing sample was made of peripheral blood. The genes are TRBV6-5 and TRBJ2-2, with a weak D call TRBD2 (6 bases). The CDR3 reads CASMALAYGELFF. The CDR3 DNA follows: TGTGCCAGCATGGCCCTAGCGTACGGGGAGCTGTTTTTT.